This TCR beta chain was identified in a study of graft-versus-host responses after intestinal transplantation. The overall study: Those transplanted obtained multivisceral, liver-intestinal, or isolated intestinal grafts.

The junction had 9 bases not matched to a gene; V was cut back by 6 bases and J by 3 bases. This CDR3 region has 15 residues. The germline V gene has CDR1 MNHEY and CDR2 SVGAGI. Regarding this clone: As yet, its antigen is unknown.

Profiled with immunoSEQ multiplex PCR; TCRdb holds only in-frame clones, not every one. The sample records fewer than 15,000 clones, approximately 88% being singletons. The study, taken as a whole, reports: GvH clones turned up in recipient marrow; some had shown up first in ileum or blood.

The TCR was taken from a human patient who received an intestinal transplant, so some T cells may come from the graft donor. The rearrangement joins TRBV6-5 to TRBJ1-1, with 8 bases lining up with TRBD1. The sequences come from PBMCs, collected around 290 days after intestinal transplant. CDR3 protein: CASSRGTGGYTEAFF. CDR3 nucleotide sequence: TGTGCCAGCAGCCGAGGGACAGGCGGTTACACTGAAGCTTTCTTT.